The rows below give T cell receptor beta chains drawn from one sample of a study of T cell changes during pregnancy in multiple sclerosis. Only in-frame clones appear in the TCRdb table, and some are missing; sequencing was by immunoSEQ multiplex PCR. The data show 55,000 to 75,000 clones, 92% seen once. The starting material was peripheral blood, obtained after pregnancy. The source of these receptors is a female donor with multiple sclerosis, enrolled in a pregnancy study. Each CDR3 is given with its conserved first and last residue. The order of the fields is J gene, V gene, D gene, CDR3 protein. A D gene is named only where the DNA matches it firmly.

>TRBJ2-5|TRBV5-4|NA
CASSSVTIGQETQYF
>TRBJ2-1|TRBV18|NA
CASSPWAGRGNEQFF
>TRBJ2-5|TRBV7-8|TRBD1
CASSPGQGSKETQYF
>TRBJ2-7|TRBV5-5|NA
CASSFSPSFYEQYF
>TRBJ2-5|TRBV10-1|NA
CASSASSGHQETQYF
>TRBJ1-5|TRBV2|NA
CASSDLGQPQHF
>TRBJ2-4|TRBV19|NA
CASSTLGGAKNIQYF
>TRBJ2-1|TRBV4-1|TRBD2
CASSRGLAGVIEQFF
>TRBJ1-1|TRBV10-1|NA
CASSAGMGTEAFF
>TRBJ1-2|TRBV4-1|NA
CASSQVLRGGLDGYTF